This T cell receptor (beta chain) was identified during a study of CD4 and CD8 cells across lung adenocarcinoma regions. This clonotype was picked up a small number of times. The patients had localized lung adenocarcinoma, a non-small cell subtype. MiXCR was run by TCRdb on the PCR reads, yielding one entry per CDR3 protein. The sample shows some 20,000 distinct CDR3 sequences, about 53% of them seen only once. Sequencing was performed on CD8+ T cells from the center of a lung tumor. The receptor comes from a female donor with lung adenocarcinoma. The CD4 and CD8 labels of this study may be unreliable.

DNA for the CDR3: TGTGCCAGCAGTTTCGGTAGGGGTACTGAAGCTTTCTTT. Translating gives CASSFGRGTEAFF. This rearrangement joins TRBV27 to TRBJ1-1; weak D call: TRBD1 (5 bases). Germline CDR1 and CDR2: MNHEY and SMNVEV (reference sequence). This CDR3 is built from 13 residues. The germline V and J ends were trimmed by 3 bases and 5 bases, with 10 bases remaining between them.